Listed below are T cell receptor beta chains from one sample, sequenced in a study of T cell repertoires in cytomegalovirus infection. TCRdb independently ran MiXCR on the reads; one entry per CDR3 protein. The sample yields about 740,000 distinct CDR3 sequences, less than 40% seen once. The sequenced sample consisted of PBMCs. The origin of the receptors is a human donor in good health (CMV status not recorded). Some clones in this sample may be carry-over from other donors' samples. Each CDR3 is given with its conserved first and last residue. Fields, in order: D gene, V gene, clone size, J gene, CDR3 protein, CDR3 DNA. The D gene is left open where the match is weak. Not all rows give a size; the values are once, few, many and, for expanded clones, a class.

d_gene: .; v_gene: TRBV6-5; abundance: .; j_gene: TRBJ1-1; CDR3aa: CAPQGRYTEAFF; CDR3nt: TGTGCCCCACAGGGACGATACACTGAAGCTTTCTTT
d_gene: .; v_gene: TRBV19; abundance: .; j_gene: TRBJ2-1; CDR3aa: CASSMGQLHNDPFF; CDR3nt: TGTGCCAGTAGTATGGGGCAGCTACACAATGATCCGTTCTTC
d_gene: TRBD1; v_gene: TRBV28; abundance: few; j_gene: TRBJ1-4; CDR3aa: CASKWEGQGRGKLFF; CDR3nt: TGTGCCAGCAAGTGGGAAGGACAGGGGAGGGGAAAACTGTTTTTT
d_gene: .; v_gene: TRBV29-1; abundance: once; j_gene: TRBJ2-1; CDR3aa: CSAGPSSYNEQFF; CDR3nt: TGCAGCGCGGGTCCAAGCTCCTACAATGAGCAGTTCTTC
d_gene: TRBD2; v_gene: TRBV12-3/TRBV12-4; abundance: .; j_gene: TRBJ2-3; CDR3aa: CASSPLAGGPRTDTQYF; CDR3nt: TGTGCCAGCAGCCCACTAGCGGGAGGGCCTCGGACAGATACGCAGTATTTT
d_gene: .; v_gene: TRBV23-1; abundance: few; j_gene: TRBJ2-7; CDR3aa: CASSQFGEQYF; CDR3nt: TGCGCCAGCAGTCAATTCGGCGAGCAGTACTTC
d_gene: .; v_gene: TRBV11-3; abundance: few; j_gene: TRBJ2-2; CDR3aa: CASSPRDGTGELFF; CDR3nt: TGTGCCAGCAGCCCCAGGGACGGCACCGGGGAGCTGTTTTTT
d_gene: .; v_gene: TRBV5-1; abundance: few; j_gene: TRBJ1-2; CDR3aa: CASSGEANYGYTF; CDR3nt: TGCGCCAGCAGTGGAGAAGCTAACTATGGCTACACCTTC
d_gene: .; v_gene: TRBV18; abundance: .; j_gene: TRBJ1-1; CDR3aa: CASSPPDRSLTEAFF; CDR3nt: TGTGCCAGCTCACCACCAGACAGATCGCTCACTGAAGCTTTCTTT
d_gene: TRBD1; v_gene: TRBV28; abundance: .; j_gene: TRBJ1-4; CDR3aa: CASRLGQIEKLFF; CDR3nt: TGTGCCAGCAGATTGGGACAGATTGAAAAACTGTTTTTT
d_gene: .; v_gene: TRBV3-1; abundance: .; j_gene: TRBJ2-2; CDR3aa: CASSQGPRPTGELFF; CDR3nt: TGTGCCAGCAGCCAAGGACCGCGTCCCACCGGGGAGCTGTTTTTT
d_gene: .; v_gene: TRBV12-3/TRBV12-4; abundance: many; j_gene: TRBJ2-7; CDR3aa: CASSRPGDSSYEQYF; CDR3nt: TGTGCCAGCAGTCGGCCAGGGGATAGCTCCTACGAGCAGTACTTC
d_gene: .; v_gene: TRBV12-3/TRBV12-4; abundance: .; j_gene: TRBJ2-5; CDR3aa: CASTFAGLQETQYF; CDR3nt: TGTGCCAGCACTTTTGCGGGGCTACAAGAGACCCAGTACTTC
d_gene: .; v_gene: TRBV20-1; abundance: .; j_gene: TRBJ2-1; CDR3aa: CSASGASKEQFF; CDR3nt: TGCAGTGCTAGCGGCGCGTCAAAGGAGCAGTTCTTC
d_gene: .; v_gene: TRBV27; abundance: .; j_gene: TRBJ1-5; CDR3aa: CASKWDGQSFSNQPQHF; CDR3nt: TGTGCCAGCAAGTGGGACGGACAGTCCTTTAGCAATCAGCCCCAGCATTTT
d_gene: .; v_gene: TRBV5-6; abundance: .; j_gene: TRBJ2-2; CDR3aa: CASRVPTGELFF; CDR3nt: TGTGCCAGCAGGGTCCCAACCGGGGAGCTGTTTTTT
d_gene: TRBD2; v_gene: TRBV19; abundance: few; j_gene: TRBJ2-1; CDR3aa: CASTIAGVSYNEQFF; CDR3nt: TGTGCCAGTACCATAGCGGGAGTATCCTACAATGAGCAGTTCTTC
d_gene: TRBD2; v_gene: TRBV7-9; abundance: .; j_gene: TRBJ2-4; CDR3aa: CASSPRGGRGRVQYF; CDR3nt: TGTGCCAGCAGCCCCCGCGGCGGGAGGGGACGGGTTCAGTACTTC
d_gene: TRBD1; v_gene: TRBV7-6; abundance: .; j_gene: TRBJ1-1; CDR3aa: CASSEGTGDVSTEAFF; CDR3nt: TGTGCCAGCAGCGAGGGGACAGGGGATGTGAGTACTGAAGCTTTCTTT
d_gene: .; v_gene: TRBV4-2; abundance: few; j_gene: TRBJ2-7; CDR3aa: CASSQEGGRWQYF; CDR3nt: TGTGCCAGCAGCCAAGAGGGGGGTCGGTGGCAGTACTTC
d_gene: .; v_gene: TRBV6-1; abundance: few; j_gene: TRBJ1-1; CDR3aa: CASSDNLNTEAFF; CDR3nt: TGTGCCAGCAGTGATAATCTGAACACTGAAGCTTTCTTT
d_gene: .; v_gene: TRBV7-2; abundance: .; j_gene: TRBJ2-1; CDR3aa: CASSPRGNPLGNEQFF; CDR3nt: TGTGCCAGCAGCCCGCGGGGAAACCCTCTTGGCAATGAGCAGTTCTTC
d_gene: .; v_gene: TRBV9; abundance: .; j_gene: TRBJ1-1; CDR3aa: CASSVGPDRGFGAFF; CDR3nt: TGTGCCAGCAGCGTAGGTCCGGACAGAGGATTCGGAGCTTTCTTT
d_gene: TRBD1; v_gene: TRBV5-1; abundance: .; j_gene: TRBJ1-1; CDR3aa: CASKPSGQGAVTEAFF; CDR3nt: TGCGCCAGCAAGCCCTCTGGGCAGGGGGCCGTCACTGAAGCTTTCTTT
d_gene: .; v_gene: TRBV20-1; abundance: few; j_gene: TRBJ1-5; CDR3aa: CSARGKNSNQPQHF; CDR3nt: TGCAGTGCTAGAGGTAAAAATAGCAATCAGCCCCAGCATTTT
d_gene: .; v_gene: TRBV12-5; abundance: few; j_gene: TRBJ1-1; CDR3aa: CASGPGYGRLTTEAFF; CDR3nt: TGTGCTAGTGGTCCCGGATACGGGCGGTTGACTACTGAAGCTTTCTTT
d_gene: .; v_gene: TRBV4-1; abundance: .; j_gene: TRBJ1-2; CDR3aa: CASSPRRNYGYTF; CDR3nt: TGCGCCAGCAGTCCCCGACGGAACTATGGCTACACCTTC
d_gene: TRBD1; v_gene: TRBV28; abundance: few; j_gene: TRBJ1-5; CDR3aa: CASSLHSGGVSDQPQHF; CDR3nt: TGTGCCAGCAGTTTACACTCAGGGGGGGTTTCGGATCAGCCCCAGCATTTT
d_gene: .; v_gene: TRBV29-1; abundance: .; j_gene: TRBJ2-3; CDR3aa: CRVVPSRSGRTDTQYF; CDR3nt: TGCAGAGTTGTCCCAAGTCGGTCGGGTCGGACAGATACGCAGTATTTT
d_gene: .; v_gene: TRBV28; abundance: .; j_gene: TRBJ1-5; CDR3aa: CASSPRQLNQPQHF; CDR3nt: TGTGCCAGCAGTCCCAGACAGCTCAATCAGCCCCAGCATTTT
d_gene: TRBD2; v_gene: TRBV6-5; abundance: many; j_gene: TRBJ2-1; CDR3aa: CASSYSSGSAYNEQFF; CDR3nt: TGTGCCAGCAGTTACTCTAGCGGGAGCGCCTACAATGAGCAGTTCTTC
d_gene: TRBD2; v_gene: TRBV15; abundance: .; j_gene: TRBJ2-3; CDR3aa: CATSGRDSTDTQYF; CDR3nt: TGTGCCACCAGCGGGAGGGACTCAACAGATACGCAGTATTTT
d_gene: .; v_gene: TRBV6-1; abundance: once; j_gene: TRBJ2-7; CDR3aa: CASSEGGGRDHF; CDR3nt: TGTGCCAGCAGTGAAGGTGGCGGGCGGGACCACTTC
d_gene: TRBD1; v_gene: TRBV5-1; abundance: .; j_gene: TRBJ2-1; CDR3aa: CASSTDRGFYNEQFF; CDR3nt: TGCGCCAGCAGCACAGACAGGGGTTTCTACAATGAGCAGTTCTTC
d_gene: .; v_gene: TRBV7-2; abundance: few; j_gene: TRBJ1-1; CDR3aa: CASSSTQGHTEAFF; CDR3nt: TGTGCCAGCAGCTCTACCCAGGGGCACACTGAAGCTTTCTTT
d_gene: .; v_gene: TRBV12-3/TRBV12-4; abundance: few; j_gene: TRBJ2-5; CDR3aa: CASSHRPRETQYF; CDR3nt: TGTGCCAGCAGCCATAGGCCTAGAGAGACCCAGTACTTC
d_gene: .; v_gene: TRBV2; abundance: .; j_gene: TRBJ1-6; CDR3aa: CASNGRGGSPLHF; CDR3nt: TGTGCCAGCAACGGCAGGGGCGGTTCACCCCTCCACTTT
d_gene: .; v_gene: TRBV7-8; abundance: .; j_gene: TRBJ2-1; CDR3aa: CASSPTWNEQFF; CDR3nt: TGTGCCAGCAGCCCCACTTGGAATGAGCAGTTCTTC
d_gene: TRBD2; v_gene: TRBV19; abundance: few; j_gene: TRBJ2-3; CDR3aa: CASTVGGDTDTQYF; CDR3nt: TGTGCCAGCACTGTTGGGGGGGACACAGATACGCAGTATTTT
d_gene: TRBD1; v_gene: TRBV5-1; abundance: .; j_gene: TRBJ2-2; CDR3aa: CASSLIPGQGPTGELFF; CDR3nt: TGCGCCAGCAGCTTGATACCGGGACAGGGGCCCACCGGGGAGCTGTTTTTT
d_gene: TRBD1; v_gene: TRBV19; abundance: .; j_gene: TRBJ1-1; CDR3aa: CASTLTGMLGTEAFF; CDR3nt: TGTGCCAGTACCCTGACAGGGATGCTCGGCACTGAAGCTTTCTTT
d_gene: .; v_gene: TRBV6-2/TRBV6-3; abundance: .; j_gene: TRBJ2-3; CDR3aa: CASSPLKNWGTTDTQYF; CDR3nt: TGTGCCAGCAGTCCCTTGAAGAATTGGGGAACGACAGATACGCAGTATTTT
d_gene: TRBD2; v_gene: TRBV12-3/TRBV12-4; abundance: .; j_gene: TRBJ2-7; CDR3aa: CASSFTSGGAYEQYF; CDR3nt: TGTGCCAGCAGTTTCACTAGCGGGGGGGCCTACGAGCAGTACTTC
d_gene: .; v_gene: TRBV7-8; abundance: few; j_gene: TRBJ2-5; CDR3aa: CASKRPEGQETQYF; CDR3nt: TGTGCCAGCAAGCGGCCCGAAGGGCAAGAGACCCAGTACTTC
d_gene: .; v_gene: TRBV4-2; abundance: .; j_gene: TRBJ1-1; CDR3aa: CASSQPSTPRQNTEAFF; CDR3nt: TGTGCCAGCAGCCAACCTTCGACTCCCAGACAGAACACTGAAGCTTTCTTT
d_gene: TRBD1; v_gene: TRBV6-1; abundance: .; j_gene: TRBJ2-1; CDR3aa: CASSEGPRGTGGNEQFF; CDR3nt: TGTGCCAGCAGTGAAGGTCCGCGGGGTACAGGGGGCAATGAGCAGTTCTTC
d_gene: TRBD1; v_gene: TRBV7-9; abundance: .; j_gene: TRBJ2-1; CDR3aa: CASSPRTGGEFF; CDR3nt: TGTGCCAGCAGCCCGAGGACAGGGGGCGAGTTCTTC
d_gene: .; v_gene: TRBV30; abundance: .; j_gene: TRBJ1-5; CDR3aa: CAWSGGRGVSNQPQHF; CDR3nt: TGTGCCTGGTCCGGCGGGCGCGGAGTTAGCAATCAGCCCCAGCATTTT
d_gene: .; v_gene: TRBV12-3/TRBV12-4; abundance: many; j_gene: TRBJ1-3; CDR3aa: CASSLYLPRHLSGNTIYF; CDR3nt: TGTGCCAGCAGTTTATATTTGCCCAGACACCTCTCTGGAAACACCATATATTTT
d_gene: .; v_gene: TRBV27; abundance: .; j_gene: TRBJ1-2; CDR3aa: CASSYRAPYGYTF; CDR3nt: TGTGCCAGCAGTTACAGGGCCCCTTATGGCTACACCTTC
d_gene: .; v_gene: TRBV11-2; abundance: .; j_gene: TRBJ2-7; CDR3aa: CASSLWAQGGSYEQYF; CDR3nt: TGTGCCAGCAGCTTATGGGCCCAGGGGGGCTCCTACGAGCAGTACTTC
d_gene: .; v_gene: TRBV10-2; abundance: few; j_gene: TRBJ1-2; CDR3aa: CASSEYGYTF; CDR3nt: TGCGCCAGCAGTGAATACGGCTACACCTTC
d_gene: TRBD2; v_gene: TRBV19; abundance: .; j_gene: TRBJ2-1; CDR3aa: CASSPLRTSGIHNEQFF; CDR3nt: TGTGCCAGTAGTCCATTACGGACTAGCGGGATCCACAATGAGCAGTTCTTC
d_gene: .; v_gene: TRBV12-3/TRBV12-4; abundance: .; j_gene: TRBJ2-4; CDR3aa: CASSFFFPGGTGVAKNIQYF; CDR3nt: TGTGCCAGCAGTTTTTTTTTTCCGGGGGGGACAGGAGTAGCCAAAAACATTCAGTACTTC
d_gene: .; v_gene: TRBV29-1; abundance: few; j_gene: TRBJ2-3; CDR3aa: CSVRQDPPDTQYF; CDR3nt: TGCAGCGTCCGACAGGACCCGCCCGATACGCAGTATTTT
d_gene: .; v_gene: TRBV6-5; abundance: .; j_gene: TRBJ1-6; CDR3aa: CASTRGAPGYNSPLHF; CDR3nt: TGTGCCAGCACCCGGGGTGCCCCGGGCTATAATTCACCCCTCCACTTT
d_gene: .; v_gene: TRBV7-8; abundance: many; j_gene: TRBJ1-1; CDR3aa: CASSPSRLGSTEAFF; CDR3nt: TGTGCCAGCAGCCCTAGCCGGCTCGGGAGCACTGAAGCTTTCTTT
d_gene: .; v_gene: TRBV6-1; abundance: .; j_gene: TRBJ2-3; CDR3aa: CASSVNGGEDTQYF; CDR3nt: TGTGCCAGCAGTGTTAATGGGGGCGAAGATACGCAGTATTTT